This record looks at one TCR beta chain sequence and its context. This record comes from a study of control samples from healthy donors and cancer patients. The CDR3 has 15 amino acids. V shed 5 bases and J shed 1 base, with 14 bases lying between them. Germline V lookup: CDR1 SGHTA, CDR2 FQGNSA. Sequenced by immunoSEQ multiplex PCR; TCRdb stores in-frame clones only, minus some. The sample consists of about 75,000 clones, approximately 94% of them appearing once. Sequenced sample: blood. The rearrangement links TRBV7-2 to TRBJ1-1; TRBD1 might be the D (5 bases). The receptor was isolated from a woman in her thirties or forties in good health. In DNA, the CDR3 is TGTGCCAGCAGCATCCCGGCAGGGAAGAACACTGAAGCTTTCTTT. Amino acids: CASSIPAGKNTEAFF.